This TCR beta chain comes out of a study of cytomegalovirus exposure and HLA in healthy donors. Germline V gene data show CDR1 as LGHNA and CDR2 as YNFKEQ. This CDR3 is built from 16 residues. V was cut by 1 base and J by 5 bases, with 14 bases left in between. PCR used 60 Vbeta primers and 13 Jbeta primers. Original methodology: Tens of millions of unique TCR beta chains, roughly 11 million of them shared, were counted by a later analysis. The table came from immunoSEQ multiplex PCR; TCRdb's copy has only in-frame clones and leaves some out. V, J and clone size are those of that table, while D and trimming were read from the DNA. The table shows 180,000 or so clones, with about 79% occurring only once.

This sequence joins TRBV4-2 and TRBJ2-2, with TRBD2 as a possible D gene (5 bases). The sequenced sample was PBMCs. The clonotype comes from a man between 18 and 35 years old in good health and CMV-seronegative. The CDR3 DNA sequence: TGTGCCAGCAGCCAAGTCGGTACGGGATTTACCGGGGAGCTGTTTTTT. As protein: CASSQVGTGFTGELFF.